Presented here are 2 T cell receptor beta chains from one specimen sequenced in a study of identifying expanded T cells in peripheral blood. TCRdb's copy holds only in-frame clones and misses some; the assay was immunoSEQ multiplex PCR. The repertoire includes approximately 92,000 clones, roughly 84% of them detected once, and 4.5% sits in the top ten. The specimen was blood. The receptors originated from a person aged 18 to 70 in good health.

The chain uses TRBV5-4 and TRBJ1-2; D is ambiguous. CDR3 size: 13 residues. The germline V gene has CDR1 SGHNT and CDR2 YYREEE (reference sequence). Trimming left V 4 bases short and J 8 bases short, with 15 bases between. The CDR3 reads CASSLGGMGGYTF. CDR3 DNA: TGTGCCAGCAGCCTCGGAGGGATGGGAGGCTACACCTTC. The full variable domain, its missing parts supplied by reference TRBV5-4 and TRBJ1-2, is ETGVTQSPTHLIKTRGQQVTLRCSSQSGHNTVSWYQQALGQGPQFIFQYYREEENGRGNFPPRFSGLQFPNYSSELNVNALELDDSALYLCASSLGGMGGYTFGSGTRLTVV.

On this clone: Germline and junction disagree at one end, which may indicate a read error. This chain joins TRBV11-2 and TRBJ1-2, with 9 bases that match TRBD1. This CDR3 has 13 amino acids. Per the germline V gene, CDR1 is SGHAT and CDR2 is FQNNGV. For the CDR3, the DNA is TGTGCCAGCAGCCGCGACAGGGGGGTAAAAGAAAGTTTC. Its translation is CASSRDRGVKESF.